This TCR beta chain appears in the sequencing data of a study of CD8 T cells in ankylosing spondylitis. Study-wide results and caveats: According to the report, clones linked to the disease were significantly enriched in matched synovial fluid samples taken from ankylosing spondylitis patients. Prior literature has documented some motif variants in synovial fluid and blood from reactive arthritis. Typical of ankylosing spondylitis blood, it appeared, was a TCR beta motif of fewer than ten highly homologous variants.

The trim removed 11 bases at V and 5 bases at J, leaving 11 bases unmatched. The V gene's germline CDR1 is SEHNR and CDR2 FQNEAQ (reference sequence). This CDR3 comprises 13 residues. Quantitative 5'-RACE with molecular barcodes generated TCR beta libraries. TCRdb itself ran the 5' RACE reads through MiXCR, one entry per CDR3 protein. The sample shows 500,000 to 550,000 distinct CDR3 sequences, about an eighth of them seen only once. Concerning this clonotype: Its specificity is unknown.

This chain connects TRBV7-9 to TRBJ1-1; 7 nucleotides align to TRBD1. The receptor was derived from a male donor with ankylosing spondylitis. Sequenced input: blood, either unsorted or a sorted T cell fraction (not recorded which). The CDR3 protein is CAGGGGRGTEAFF. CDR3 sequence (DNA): TGTGCCGGAGGAGGGGGCAGGGGGACTGAAGCTTTCTTT.